Shown below are 14 T cell receptor beta chains from a single sample sequenced in a study of T cell responses to AZD1222 COVID-19 vaccine. The method was immunoSEQ multiplex PCR; TCRdb's version includes in-frame clones alone and lacks a portion of them. There are 150,000 to 200,000 clones in the sample; about 89% occur only once, and over 1% lies in the top ten. Material: peripheral blood, obtained 28 days after the second AZD1222 dose. The receptors stem from an adult who received the AZD1222 COVID-19 vaccine.

This clone came up once. This chain links TRBV9 with TRBJ1-2, with 9 bases fitting TRBD1. J gave up 7 bases and V 2 bases, and 9 bases lay outside the gene matches. CDR3 length: 15 amino acids. CDR1 is SGDLS and CDR2 is YYNGEE in the germline V gene. The CDR3 DNA is TGTGCCAGCAGCGTCTTGACAGGGGGAGAGGGTGGCTACACCTTC. Its translation is CASSVLTGGEGGYTF.

V gene TRBV28 combines with J gene TRBJ2-1; D not certain. There are 12 residues in the CDR3. V lost 6 bases and J lost 12, with 15 bases in between. Germline CDR1 reads MDHEN; CDR2 reads SYDVKM. The CDR3 spells CASRTRKGGQFF. The CDR3 DNA reads as TGTGCCAGCAGGACCAGAAAGGGTGGGCAGTTCTTC. Based on the CDR3 plus reference TRBV28 and TRBJ2-1, the full variable domain is DVKVTQSSRYLVKRTGEKVFLECVQDMDHENMFWYRQDPGLGLRLIYFSYDVKMKEKGDIPEGYSVSREKKERFSLILESASTNQTSMYLCASRTRKGGQFFGPGTRLTVL.

The V gene is TRBV29-1, the J gene TRBJ1-5; perhaps TRBD1 as D (6 bases). The germline V gene encodes CDR1 SQVTM and CDR2 ANQGSEA. The germline V and J ends were trimmed by 7 bases and 6 bases, with 13 bases remaining between them. CDR3 length: 12 residues. The CDR3 region is CSAGQPGQPQHF. CDR3 in DNA: TGCAGCGCTGGACAGCCAGGTCAGCCCCAGCATTTT.

The chain has TRBV7-9 and TRBJ2-5; a possible D gene is TRBD1 (7 bases). Trimming cost V 3 bases and J 5 bases, with 13 bases left between them. CDR1 SEHNR and CDR2 FQNEAQ come from the germline V gene (reference sequence). The CDR3 consists of 14 residues. CDR3 amino acids: CASSLQGGMETQYF. In DNA form, the CDR3 reads TGTGCCAGCAGCTTGCAGGGGGGTATGGAGACCCAGTACTTC.

This sequence joins TRBV13 and TRBJ2-4; 9 nucleotides match TRBD1. The J segment lost 0 bases and the V segment lost 7 bases, leaving 10 bases of the junction unmatched. The CDR3 covers 17 residues. Germline V gene sequence: CDR1 PRHDT, CDR2 FYEKMQ (reference sequence). CDR3 coding DNA: TGTGCCAGCACCCCGGGACAGGGTTTTCTAGCCAAAAACATTCAGTACTTC. The encoded protein is CASTPGQGFLAKNIQYF.

This clone has a handful of counts. The chain links TRBV15 to TRBJ2-3; 7 bases are shared with TRBD2. This CDR3 contains 17 residues. Germline V lookup: CDR1 LNHNV, CDR2 YYDKDF (reference sequence). With V trimmed by 1 base and J by 3 bases, 10 bases remained unmatched. The CDR3 DNA follows: TGTGCCACCAGCAGAGTTACGAGCGGGATGAGGACAGATACGCAGTATTTT. Its protein is CATSRVTSGMRTDTQYF.

The V gene is TRBV9, the J gene TRBJ1-1, with TRBD1 as a possible D gene (6 bases). V was shortened by 4 bases and J by 3 bases, with 16 bases between the two germline ends. Germline assignment: CDR1 SGDLS and CDR2 YYNGEE. The CDR3 length is 15 residues. The chain's CDR3 is CASSFGGNRDTEAFF. The CDR3 nucleotides read TGTGCCAGCAGCTTTGGCGGTAACAGGGACACTGAAGCTTTCTTT. Variable domain in full (rest from reference TRBV9 and TRBJ1-1): DSGVTQTPKHLITATGQRVTLRCSPRSGDLSVYWYQQSLDQGLQFLIQYYNGEERAKGNILERFSAQQFPDLHSELNLSSLELGDSALYFCASSFGGNRDTEAFFGQGTRLTVV.

This chain uses TRBV4-1 with TRBJ2-5; D assignment may be TRBD1 or TRBD2 (5 bases each). Trimming took off 1 base at V and 2 bases at J, with 11 bases between the two ends. The germline CDR1 and CDR2 sequences are MGHRA and YSYEKL. This CDR3 comprises 15 residues. The CDR3 loop is CASSQAGTRQETQYF. CDR3 nucleotides: TGCGCCAGCAGCCAAGCCGGGACGCGGCAAGAGACCCAGTACTTC.

This chain links TRBV29-1 with TRBJ1-2, with D unresolved. V lost 4 bases and J 6 bases, leaving 9 bases between the germline ends. CDR1 SQVTM and CDR2 ANQGSEA come from the germline V gene. The CDR3 totals 11 residues. This chain's CDR3 is CSVGFTDGYTF. In DNA, the CDR3 is TGCAGCGTTGGTTTCACAGATGGCTACACCTTC. Supplemented by reference TRBV29-1 and TRBJ1-2, the full variable domain reads SAVISQKPSRDICQRGTSLTIQCQVDSQVTMMFWYRQQPGQSLTLIATANQGSEATYESGFVIDKFPISRPNLTFSTLTVSNMSPEDSSIYLCSVGFTDGYTFGSGTRLTVV.

The J gene is TRBJ1-5, the V gene TRBV10-3; no clear D gene. This CDR3 has 16 residues. CDR1 ENHRY and CDR2 SYGVKD come from the germline V gene. V gave up 0 bases and J gave up 6 bases, with 15 bases separating them. In DNA form, the CDR3 reads TGTGCCATCAGTGAGTCGCCGGGATTGGCGCCTCAGCCCCAGCATTTT. Translating it yields CAISESPGLAPQPQHF.

The genes are TRBV24-1 and TRBJ2-1; TRBD1 is a possible D gene (6 bases). The V gene lost 3 bases and the J gene lost 4 bases, with 12 bases spanning the gap. The CDR3 contains 15 residues. Germline V gene sequence: CDR1 KGHDR, CDR2 SFDVKD. CDR3 DNA sequence: TGTGCCACCAGTGATGGGGACATGTCATACAATGAGCAGTTCTTC. This gives the protein CATSDGDMSYNEQFF.

The genes are TRBV13 and TRBJ1-2; D unclear. Germline values: CDR1 PRHDT, CDR2 FYEKMQ (reference sequence). V shed 5 bases and J shed 4 bases, with 14 bases lying between them. This CDR3 comprises 14 residues. The CDR3: CASSPRTAGYGYTF. Here the CDR3 DNA reads TGTGCCAGCAGCCCGCGAACAGCCGGCTATGGCTACACCTTC.

V gene TRBV6-1 combines with J gene TRBJ2-2; D call uncertain. Germline assignment: CDR1 MNHNS and CDR2 SASEGT. This CDR3 is built from 13 residues. Trimming shortened V by 2 bases and J by 6 bases, and 7 bases separated the two germline ends. The CDR3, as DNA: TGTGCCAGCAGTGAATGGCTCTCCGGGGAGCTGTTTTTT. It codes for CASSEWLSGELFF.

The rearrangement uses TRBV19 and TRBJ2-4; D may be TRBD1 or TRBD2 (5 bases each). V was trimmed by 6 bases and J by 1 base, leaving 16 bases between them. Germline CDR1 and CDR2: LNHDA and SQIVND (reference sequence). This CDR3 region has 16 residues. The CDR3 DNA sequence: TGTGCCAGTAGCCCTGAGGGATGGGGGGCCAAAAACATTCAGTACTTC. Translation: CASSPEGWGAKNIQYF.